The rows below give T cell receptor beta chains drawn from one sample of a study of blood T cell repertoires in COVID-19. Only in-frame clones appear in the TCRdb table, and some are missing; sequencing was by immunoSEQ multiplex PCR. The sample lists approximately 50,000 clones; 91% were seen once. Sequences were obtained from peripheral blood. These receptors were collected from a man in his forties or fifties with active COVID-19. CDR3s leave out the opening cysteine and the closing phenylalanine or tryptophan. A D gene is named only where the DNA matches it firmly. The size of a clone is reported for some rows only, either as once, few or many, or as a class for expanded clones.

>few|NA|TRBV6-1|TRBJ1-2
ASSDTVTFGYT
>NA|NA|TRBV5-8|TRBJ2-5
ASSERQSDQETQY
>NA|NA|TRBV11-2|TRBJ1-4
ASSLSVTGIEVLF
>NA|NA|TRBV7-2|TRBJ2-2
ASRLTRGHTGELF
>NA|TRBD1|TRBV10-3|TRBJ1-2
AISEERTGGGYGYT
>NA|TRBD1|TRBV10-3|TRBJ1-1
AIKSGTGNTEAF
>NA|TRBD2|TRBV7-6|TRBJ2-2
ASSLARLAGPNTGELF
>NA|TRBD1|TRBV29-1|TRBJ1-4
SVTLQGGEKLF
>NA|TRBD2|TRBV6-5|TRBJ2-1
ASSYERGLEQF
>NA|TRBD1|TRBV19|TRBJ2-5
ASTRGRGQETQY
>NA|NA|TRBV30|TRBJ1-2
AWSRIGGRYGYT
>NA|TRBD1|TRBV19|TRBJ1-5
ATSSPGGQGGFDQPQH
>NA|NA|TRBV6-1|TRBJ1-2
ASSESPGALSYYGYT
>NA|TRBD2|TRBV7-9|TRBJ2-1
ASSSAYGTSGGRYNEQF
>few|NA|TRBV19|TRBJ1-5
ASNFGSSSSQPQH
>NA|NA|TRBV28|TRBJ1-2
ASSSTGWGYT
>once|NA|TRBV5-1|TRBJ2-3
ASSINPSTDTQY
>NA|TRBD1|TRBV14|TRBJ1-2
ASSPRDRVNYGYT
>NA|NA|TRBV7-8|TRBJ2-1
ASSLTYYSYNEQF
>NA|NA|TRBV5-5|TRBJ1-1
ASSLEGFAATEAF
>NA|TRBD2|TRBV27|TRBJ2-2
ASSFGGGPLNTGELF
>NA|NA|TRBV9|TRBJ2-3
ASSLQGSPTDTQY
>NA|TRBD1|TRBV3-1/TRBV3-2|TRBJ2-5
ASDRGKETQY
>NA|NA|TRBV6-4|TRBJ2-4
ASRRAGTQRDIQY
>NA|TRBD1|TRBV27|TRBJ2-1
ASSFARTGGGSGQF
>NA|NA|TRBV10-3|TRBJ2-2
AISDSGANTGELF
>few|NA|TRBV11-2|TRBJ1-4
ASSLGEVSNEKLF
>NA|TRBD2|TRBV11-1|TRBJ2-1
ASSPRLAGGYNEQF
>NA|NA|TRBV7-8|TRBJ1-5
ASSPSRERAPLRQPQH
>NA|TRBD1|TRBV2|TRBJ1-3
ASSGQGSSGNTIY
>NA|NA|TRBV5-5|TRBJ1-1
ASSLSLLVMNTEAF
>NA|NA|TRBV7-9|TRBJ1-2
ASSFDYGYT
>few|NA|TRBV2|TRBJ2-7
ASSTASYEQY
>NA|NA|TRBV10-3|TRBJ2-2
ATTANTGELF
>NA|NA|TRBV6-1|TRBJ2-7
ASSEAFRSRGDYEQY
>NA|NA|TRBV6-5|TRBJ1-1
ASATAFEAF
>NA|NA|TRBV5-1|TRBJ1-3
ASSWTGTSYSGNTIY
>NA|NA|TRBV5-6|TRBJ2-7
ASSFRNSYEQY
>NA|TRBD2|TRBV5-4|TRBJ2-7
ASSLDGGGGYEQY
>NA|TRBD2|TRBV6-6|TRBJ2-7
ASSRTSSEQY
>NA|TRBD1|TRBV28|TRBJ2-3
ASSLVGQGGPDTQY
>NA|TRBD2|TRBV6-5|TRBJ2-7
ASRPQAGTYEQY
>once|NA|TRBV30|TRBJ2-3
ACSVRDTQY
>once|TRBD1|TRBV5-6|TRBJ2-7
ASSPSGTGILQY
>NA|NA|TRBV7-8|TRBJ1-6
ASSREGWGGNSPLH
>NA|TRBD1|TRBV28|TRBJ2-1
ASRWTGGLDNEQF
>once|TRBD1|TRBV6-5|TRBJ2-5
ASSSMQGVRETQY
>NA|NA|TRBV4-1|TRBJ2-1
ASSQDPQTEYRQF